A selection of T cell receptor beta chains follows, all from one sample in a study of response to subunit inactivated influenza vaccine. In TCRdb, the RT-PCR reads were re-called with MiXCR into one record per CDR3 protein. The data hold roughly 160,000 distinct CDR3 sequences, with over 8.5% observed a single time. Material: CD8+ T cells sorted from PBMCs, obtained around 25 months after vaccination. These receptors were taken from a man between 50 and 75 years old who received an inactivated influenza vaccine. The CDR3 runs from the conserved cysteine through the conserved F or W. A D gene is named only where the DNA matches it firmly. Rows may omit the clone size; those that give it use once, few, many or a size class.

D gene	clone size	V gene	J gene	CDR3 protein	CDR3 DNA
TRBD1	-	TRBV6-2/TRBV6-3	TRBJ2-1	CASLGKGAREQFF	TGTGCCAGCCTCGGGAAGGGGGCAAGAGAGCAGTTCTTC
TRBD2	few	TRBV29-1	TRBJ2-3	CSVESGGAGTDTQYF	TGCAGCGTTGAAAGCGGGGGGGCAGGCACAGATACGCAGTATTTT
-	few	TRBV9	TRBJ2-1	CASSVEFPGEQFF	TGTGCCAGCAGCGTAGAGTTTCCTGGTGAGCAGTTCTTC
-	few	TRBV12-3/TRBV12-4	TRBJ2-1	CASSVDWDPGSNEQFF	TGTGCCAGCAGTGTCGACTGGGACCCGGGCTCCAATGAGCAGTTCTTC
-	-	TRBV29-1	TRBJ2-3	CSVDLGFTTDTQYF	TGCAGCGTTGATTTGGGGTTCACCACAGATACGCAGTATTTT
TRBD1	-	TRBV6-4	TRBJ2-3	CASSDSSDRVPDTQYF	TGTGCCAGCAGTGACTCATCGGACAGGGTCCCAGATACGCAGTATTTT
-	few	TRBV6-1	TRBJ2-5	CASSDYGAGGETQYF	TGTGCCAGCAGTGATTACGGGGCGGGCGGAGAGACCCAGTACTTC
TRBD1	-	TRBV7-6	TRBJ2-2	CASSLVSGQGIGGELFF	TGTGCCAGCAGCTTAGTTTCGGGACAGGGAATCGGCGGGGAGCTGTTTTTT
TRBD2	many	TRBV6-5	TRBJ2-7	CASSYSAGGYEQYF	TGTGCCAGCAGTTACTCGGCGGGGGGATACGAGCAGTACTTC
TRBD2	medium-sized	TRBV28	TRBJ2-2	CASSFWTSGTGELFF	TGTGCCAGCAGTTTTTGGACTAGCGGGACCGGGGAGCTGTTTTTT
-	many	TRBV20-1	TRBJ2-1	CSARDSLAYEQFF	TGCAGTGCTAGAGATTCGCTAGCATATGAGCAGTTCTTC
TRBD2	-	TRBV5-4	TRBJ2-3	CASSFLAGSTDTQYF	TGTGCCAGCAGCTTCCTAGCGGGAAGCACAGATACGCAGTATTTT
-	few	TRBV9	TRBJ2-2	CASSVERSGPNTGELFF	TGTGCCAGCAGCGTAGAGCGCAGCGGGCCGAACACCGGGGAGCTGTTTTTT
TRBD2	many	TRBV20-1	TRBJ2-1	CSAREAGVNNEQFF	TGCAGTGCTAGAGAAGCGGGGGTAAACAATGAGCAGTTCTTC
TRBD2	-	TRBV9	TRBJ2-7	CASSPWTSGEQYF	TGTGCCAGCAGCCCGTGGACTAGCGGCGAGCAGTACTTC
TRBD1	few	TRBV29-1	TRBJ2-1	CSVEPIGDRGTFF	TGCAGCGTTGAACCGATCGGGGACAGGGGTACGTTCTTC
TRBD2	-	TRBV28	TRBJ2-3	CASSPLLAFGTDTQYF	TGTGCCAGCAGTCCTCTACTAGCGTTCGGGACAGATACGCAGTATTTT
TRBD2	many	TRBV7-3	TRBJ2-3	CASSTLSGGTDTQYF	TGTGCCAGCAGCACCCTAAGCGGGGGCACAGATACGCAGTATTTT
-	-	TRBV3-1	TRBJ2-5	CASSQSYRGGNDQETQYF	TGTGCCAGCAGCCAATCCTACAGGGGCGGGAACGACCAAGAGACCCAGTACTTC
-	few	TRBV6-2/TRBV6-3	TRBJ2-7	CASSWWGSEQYF	TGTGCCAGCAGTTGGTGGGGGAGCGAGCAGTACTTC
-	many	TRBV7-6	TRBJ2-2	CASSPGTAKRRTGELFF	TGTGCCAGCAGCCCCGGGACTGCCAAGAGAAGGACCGGGGAGCTGTTTTTT
TRBD1	-	TRBV29-1	TRBJ2-1	CSAQGAPSYNEQFF	TGCAGCGCACAGGGGGCTCCCTCCTACAATGAGCAGTTCTTC
TRBD2	-	TRBV27	TRBJ2-7	CASRVLAGALEQYF	TGTGCCAGCAGGGTACTAGCGGGAGCTTTAGAGCAGTACTTC
TRBD1	-	TRBV4-1	TRBJ2-3	CASSQDWGRQGEVDTQYF	TGCGCCAGCAGCCAAGATTGGGGTAGACAGGGGGAAGTAGATACGCAGTATTTT
TRBD1	-	TRBV7-3	TRBJ2-2	CASSLLSGTGARELFF	TGTGCCAGCAGCTTACTCTCCGGGACAGGGGCCAGGGAGCTGTTTTTT
-	-	TRBV28	TRBJ1-2	CASPETGLGGYTF	TGTGCCAGCCCCGAAACGGGCCTCGGGGGCTACACCTTC
TRBD2	many	TRBV9	TRBJ2-3	CASSVLAGSSTDTQYF	TGTGCCAGCAGCGTACTAGCGGGTTCTAGCACAGATACGCAGTATTTT
-	few	TRBV28	TRBJ2-7	CASSSDNEQYF	TGTGCCAGCAGCTCAGACAACGAGCAGTACTTC
-	few	TRBV12-3/TRBV12-4	TRBJ2-1	CASSSPGQSYNEQFF	TGTGCCAGCAGTTCACCTGGACAGTCCTACAATGAGCAGTTCTTC
-	-	TRBV2	TRBJ2-7	CASSEVPQAGGHEQYF	TGTGCCAGCAGTGAAGTGCCCCAGGCAGGAGGGCACGAGCAGTACTTC
TRBD2	many	TRBV28	TRBJ2-1	CASSLGLAGGSNEQFF	TGTGCCAGCAGTTTAGGTTTAGCGGGAGGTAGCAATGAGCAGTTCTTC
TRBD2	many	TRBV12-3/TRBV12-4	TRBJ2-1	CASSRLAGKDEQFF	TGTGCCAGCAGTAGACTAGCGGGGAAGGATGAGCAGTTCTTC
-	few	TRBV6-5	TRBJ2-7	CASLFGYEQYF	TGTGCCAGCTTATTCGGGTACGAGCAGTACTTC
-	many	TRBV7-9	TRBJ2-3	CASSLGVTDTQYF	TGTGCCAGCAGCTTAGGGGTAACAGATACGCAGTATTTT
-	-	TRBV6-5	TRBJ2-7	CASSYDQGSYEQYF	TGTGCCAGCAGTTACGACCAGGGCAGCTACGAGCAGTACTTC
-	-	TRBV7-9	TRBJ1-4	CASSHGQWREKLFF	TGTGCCAGCAGCCACGGACAGTGGCGAGAAAAACTGTTTTTT
TRBD1	-	TRBV7-9	TRBJ2-1	CASSKTGSGNEQFF	TGTGCCAGCAGCAAGACAGGGTCTGGCAATGAGCAGTTCTTC
-	few	TRBV20-1	TRBJ1-2	CSAPDSYGYTF	TGCAGTGCTCCCGACAGCTATGGCTACACCTTC
-	-	TRBV4-3	TRBJ2-7	CASSQETGWDEQYF	TGCGCTAGCAGCCAAGAAACCGGGTGGGACGAGCAGTACTTC
-	many	TRBV4-3	TRBJ2-2	CASSQGLNTGELFF	TGCGCCAGCAGCCAAGGCTTAAACACCGGGGAGCTGTTTTTT
TRBD2	-	TRBV10-1	TRBJ2-3	CASRGLATDTQYF	TGCGCCAGCAGAGGACTAGCTACAGATACGCAGTATTTT
-	-	TRBV7-3	TRBJ2-3	CASSLTPARTDTQYF	TGTGCCAGCAGCTTAACCCCGGCTCGCACAGATACGCAGTATTTT
TRBD1	-	TRBV4-2	TRBJ2-3	CASSQIPQGVHTDTQYF	TGTGCCAGCAGCCAAATTCCCCAGGGGGTCCACACAGATACGCAGTATTTT
-	-	TRBV27	TRBJ2-4	CASSEQTGHIQYF	TGTGCCAGCAGTGAACAAACAGGGCACATTCAGTACTTC
-	few	TRBV13	TRBJ2-3	CASSLGPKSTDTQYF	TGTGCCAGCAGCTTAGGCCCCAAAAGCACAGATACGCAGTATTTT
TRBD1	-	TRBV6-1	TRBJ2-7	CASSKQGAFAYEQYF	TGTGCCAGCAGCAAACAGGGGGCATTCGCCTACGAGCAGTACTTC
TRBD1	-	TRBV2	TRBJ2-1	CASSGSAGGSYNEQFF	TGTGCCAGCAGTGGGTCGGCAGGGGGCTCCTACAATGAGCAGTTCTTC
-	few	TRBV23-1	TRBJ2-6	CASSQSGETGANVLTF	TGCGCCAGCAGTCAATCGGGGGAGACTGGGGCCAACGTCCTGACTTTC
-	few	TRBV7-6	TRBJ2-7	CASSLSGGIVGEQYF	TGTGCCAGCAGCTTAAGTGGGGGGATCGTTGGGGAGCAGTACTTC
TRBD1	-	TRBV6-5	TRBJ2-1	CASSYQSGGKKKFF	TGTGCCAGCAGTTACCAATCAGGGGGAAAGAAAAAGTTCTTC
-	few	TRBV10-3	TRBJ2-3	CAISEKISGFSTDTQYF	TGTGCCATCAGTGAAAAGATAAGCGGTTTTAGCACAGATACGCAGTATTTT
-	many	TRBV7-6	TRBJ1-2	CASSPMPSGSNLYGYTF	TGTGCCAGCAGCCCCATGCCGAGTGGCAGCAACCTCTATGGCTACACCTTC
-	-	TRBV4-3	TRBJ2-3	CASSQDLLPADTQYF	TGCGCCAGCAGCCAAGATCTCCTCCCAGCAGATACGCAGTATTTT
-	-	TRBV4-2	TRBJ2-2	CASNNPWGVSGELFF	TGTGCCAGCAATAATCCGTGGGGTGTCTCCGGGGAGCTGTTTTTT
TRBD1	many	TRBV4-3	TRBJ2-3	CASSQEIGQARTDTQYF	TGCGCCAGCAGCCAAGAAATTGGACAGGCCCGCACAGATACGCAGTATTTT